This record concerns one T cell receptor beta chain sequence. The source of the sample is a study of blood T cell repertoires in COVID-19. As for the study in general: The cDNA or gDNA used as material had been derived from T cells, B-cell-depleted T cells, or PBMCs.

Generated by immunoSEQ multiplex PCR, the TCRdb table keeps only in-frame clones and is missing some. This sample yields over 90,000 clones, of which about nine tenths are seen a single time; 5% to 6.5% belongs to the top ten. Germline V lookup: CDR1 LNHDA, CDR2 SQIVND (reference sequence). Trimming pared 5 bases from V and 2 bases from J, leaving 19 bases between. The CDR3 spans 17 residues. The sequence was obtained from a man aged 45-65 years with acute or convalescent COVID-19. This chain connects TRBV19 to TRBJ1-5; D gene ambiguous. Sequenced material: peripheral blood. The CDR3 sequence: CASSPRLGGSGNQPQHF. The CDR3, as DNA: TGTGCCAGTAGTCCGAGACTCGGAGGAAGCGGCAATCAGCCCCAGCATTTT.